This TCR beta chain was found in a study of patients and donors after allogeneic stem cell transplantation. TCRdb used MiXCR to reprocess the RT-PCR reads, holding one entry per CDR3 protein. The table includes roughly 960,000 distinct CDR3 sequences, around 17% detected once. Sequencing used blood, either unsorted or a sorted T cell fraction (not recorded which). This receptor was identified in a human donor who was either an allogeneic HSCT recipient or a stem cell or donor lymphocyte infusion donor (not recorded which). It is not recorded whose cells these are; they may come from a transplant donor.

CDR3 DNA: TGTGCCAGCAGCCGCCGCGAGGCCCTTTGGCCGTACGAGCAGTACTTC. As protein: CASSRREALWPYEQYF. The genes are TRBV7-9 and TRBJ2-7, with D uncertain. Trimming took 5 bases from V and 4 from J, leaving 21 bases between them. The CDR3 totals 16 residues. CDR1 is SEHNR, CDR2 FQNEAQ, per germline (reference sequence).